The 12 T cell receptor beta chains reported below all come from one sample, sequenced in a study of cytomegalovirus exposure and HLA in healthy donors. A multiplex PCR was run with 60 Vbeta primers and 13 Jbeta primers. Sequencing used immunoSEQ multiplex PCR; TCRdb keeps in-frame clones, though not all of them. The table has under 200,000 clones, around 72% seen once. Material: PBMCs. The receptors originated from a woman in her forties or fifties in good health and CMV-seropositive.

This clone occurred a few times. The chain combines TRBV29-1 with TRBJ1-2; 12 nucleotides align to TRBD1. CDR1 SQVTM and CDR2 ANQGSEA come from the germline V gene. This CDR3 has 17 amino acids. V dropped 0 bases and J dropped 4; count of bases not matched to a gene: 9. CDR3 region: CSVEDLGQGAHGYGYTF. CDR3 nucleotide sequence: TGCAGCGTTGAAGATCTGGGACAGGGGGCTCATGGCTATGGCTACACCTTC.

This clone was detected a few times. The CDR3 spells CASSIQAGGKVQSYEQYF. CDR3 sequence (DNA): TGTGCCAGTAGTATTCAGGCGGGAGGTAAGGTTCAATCCTACGAGCAGTACTTC. The chain couples TRBV19 to TRBJ2-7; TRBD2 matches at 8 bases. Germline values: CDR1 LNHDA, CDR2 SQIVND (reference sequence). The CDR3 runs to 18 residues. With V trimmed by 3 bases and J by 1 base, 14 bases remained unmatched.

The chain uses TRBV28 and TRBJ2-5, with 9 nucleotides matching TRBD1. Germline loops: CDR1 MDHEN, CDR2 SYDVKM. This CDR3 is 15 amino acids long. V gave up 10 bases and J gave up 1 base; unmatched junction bases: 10. DNA for the CDR3: TGTGCCACAGAGTCCCCGGACAGGGGCCAAGAGACCCAGTACTTC. Amino acid sequence: CATESPDRGQETQYF. The complete variable domain, with remaining parts taken from reference TRBV28 and TRBJ2-5, reads DVKVTQSSRYLVKRTGEKVFLECVQDMDHENMFWYRQDPGLGLRLIYFSYDVKMKEKGDIPEGYSVSREKKERFSLILESASTNQTSMYLCATESPDRGQETQYFGPGTRLLVL.

This clone was counted once. The chain employs TRBV6-1 and TRBJ2-4; 10 bases map to TRBD2. With V trimmed by 4 bases and J by 5 bases, 5 bases remained unmatched. From germline, CDR1 is MNHNS and CDR2 SASEGT. The CDR3 contains 15 residues. The CDR3 loop is CASSVLAGAQNIQYF. The CDR3 bases are TGTGCCAGCAGTGTGCTAGCGGGGGCCCAAAACATTCAGTACTTC.

This chain connects TRBV6-1 to TRBJ1-3; weak D call: TRBD1 (5 bases). CDR3 length: 14 residues. Germline-derived CDR1 and CDR2 are MNHNS and SASEGT. V lost 6 bases and J lost 2, with 11 bases in between. CDR3 in amino acids: CASSPGWTGNTIYF. CDR3 nucleotides: TGTGCCAGCAGCCCAGGGTGGACTGGAAACACCATATATTTT.

The V gene is TRBV7-9, the J gene TRBJ2-7; the match to TRBD1 covers 9 bases. CDR1 is SEHNR, CDR2 FQNEAQ, per germline (reference sequence). This CDR3 region has 14 residues. V shed 5 bases and J 9 bases; nucleotides not matched to a gene: 11. The chain's CDR3 is CASSRDGQGNGQYF. CDR3 bases: TGTGCCAGCAGCCGCGACGGACAGGGGAATGGGCAGTACTTC.

This clone was seen only a few times. V is TRBV28 and J is TRBJ2-7; no definite D call. Germline CDR1 reads MDHEN; CDR2 reads SYDVKM. With 5 bases removed from V and 4 bases from J, the gap between germline ends came to 15 bases. The CDR3 totals 14 residues. This CDR3 is CASSRLQSLYEQYF. The CDR3 coding sequence is TGTGCCAGCAGTCGCCTACAGTCTCTGTACGAGCAGTACTTC.

Concerning this clone itself: At one end the junction does not follow the germline gene, possibly because of a read error. The chain has TRBV30 and TRBJ2-5; 7 bases match TRBD1. This CDR3 has 11 residues. CDR1 GTSNPN and CDR2 SVGIG come from the germline V gene (reference sequence). This CDR3 is CAWSVPDRPNF. DNA of the CDR3: TGTGCCTGGAGTGTACCGGACAGGCCCAACTTC.

V is TRBV2 and J is TRBJ2-1; 7 bases match TRBD1. The CDR3 spans 14 residues. The ends lost 6 bases at V and 4 bases at J; junction bases unmatched: 6. CDR1 is SNHLY and CDR2 is FYNNEI in the germline V gene. The CDR3: CASSRDRLYNEQFF. CDR3 bases: TGTGCCAGCAGCCGGGACAGACTTTACAATGAGCAGTTCTTC.

This clone was seen a handful of times. The J gene is TRBJ2-3, the V gene TRBV6-4; TRBD1 matches 9 bases. V lost 6 bases and J lost 0; bases outside the gene matches: 4. CDR3 length: 15 residues. CDR1 is MRHNA, CDR2 SNTAGT, per germline. The CDR3 DNA reads TGTGCCAGCAGAAGACAGGGGGGAAGCACAGATACGCAGTATTTT. This codes for CASRRQGGSTDTQYF.

This clone was observed a handful of times. This chain uses TRBV4-3 with TRBJ2-5; 15 nucleotides match TRBD2. J lost 1 base, V lost 0 bases, and 9 bases had no gene match. There are 20 residues in the CDR3. The V gene's germline CDR1 is LGHNA and CDR2 YSLEER. This chain's CDR3 is CASSQDPWTSGREVQETQYF. The CDR3 coding sequence is TGCGCCAGCAGCCAAGATCCCTGGACTAGCGGGAGGGAAGTCCAAGAGACCCAGTACTTC.

This chain connects TRBV7-2 to TRBJ2-3; 10 positions match TRBD2. In germline, CDR1 is SGHTA, CDR2 FQGNSA. This CDR3 has 14 residues. J lost 5 bases, V lost 5 bases, and 4 bases had no gene match. CDR3 coding DNA: TGTGCCAGCAGCCAGGGACTAGCGATAGATACGCAGTATTTT. This translates into CASSQGLAIDTQYF.